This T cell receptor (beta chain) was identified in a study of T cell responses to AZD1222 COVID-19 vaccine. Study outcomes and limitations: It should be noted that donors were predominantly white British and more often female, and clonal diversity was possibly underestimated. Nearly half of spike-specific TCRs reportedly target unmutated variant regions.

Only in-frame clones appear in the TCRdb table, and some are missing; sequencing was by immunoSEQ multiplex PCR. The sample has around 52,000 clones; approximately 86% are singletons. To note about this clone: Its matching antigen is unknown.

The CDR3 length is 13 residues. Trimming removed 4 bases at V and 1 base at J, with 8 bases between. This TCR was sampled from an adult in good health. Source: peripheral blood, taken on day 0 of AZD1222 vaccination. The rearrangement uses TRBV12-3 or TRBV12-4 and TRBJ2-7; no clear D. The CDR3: CASSSFNSYEQYF. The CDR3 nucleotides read TGTGCCAGCAGTTCTTTTAATTCCTACGAGCAGTACTTC.